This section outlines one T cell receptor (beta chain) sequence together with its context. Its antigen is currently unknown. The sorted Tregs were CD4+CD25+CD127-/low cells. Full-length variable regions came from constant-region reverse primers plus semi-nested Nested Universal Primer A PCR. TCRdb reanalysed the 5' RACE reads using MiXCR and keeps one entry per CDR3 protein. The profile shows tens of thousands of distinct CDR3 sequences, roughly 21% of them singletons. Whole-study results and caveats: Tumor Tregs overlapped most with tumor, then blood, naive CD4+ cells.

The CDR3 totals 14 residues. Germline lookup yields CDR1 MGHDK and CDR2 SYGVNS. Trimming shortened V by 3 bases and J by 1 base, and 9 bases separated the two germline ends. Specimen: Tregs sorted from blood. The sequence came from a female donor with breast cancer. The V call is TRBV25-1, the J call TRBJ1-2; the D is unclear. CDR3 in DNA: TGTGCCAGCAGTGACAGGACCTATAACTATGGCTACACCTTC. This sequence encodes CASSDRTYNYGYTF.